These 26 T cell receptor beta chains came from one sample sequenced in a study of blood T cell repertoires in COVID-19. Produced via immunoSEQ multiplex PCR; TCRdb's table is partial and in-frame only. This table has 100,000 to 150,000 clones, around nine tenths appearing once. Sequencing was done on a sample of peripheral blood. The receptors originated from a woman in her sixties or seventies with COVID-19, enrolled during active disease.

The chain couples TRBV18 to TRBJ1-6; 10 nucleotides align to TRBD1. Losses at the gene ends were 4 bases for V and 7 bases for J; bases not matched to a gene: 4. Germline-derived CDR1 and CDR2 are KGHSH and LQKENI. CDR3 length: 15 amino acids. The CDR3 reads CASSLGQGDNSPLHF. The CDR3 region has the DNA TGTGCCAGCTCACTAGGACAGGGGGACAATTCACCCCTCCACTTT.

V is TRBV7-2 and J is TRBJ2-1, with 9 bases that match TRBD2. The CDR3 consists of 14 residues. Germline V gene lookup returns CDR1 SGHTA and CDR2 FQGNSA. J lost 7 bases, V lost 5 bases, and 6 bases had no gene match. For the CDR3, the DNA is TGTGCCAGCAGCCTGAGCGGGGGGCATAATGAGCAGTTCTTC. Translating gives CASSLSGGHNEQFF.

CDR3 amino acids: CASSERWTGDSPLHF. The DNA for the CDR3 is TGTGCCAGCAGTGAACGGTGGACAGGGGATTCACCCCTCCACTTT. The chain joins TRBV2 to TRBJ1-6; TRBD1 matches at 9 bases. V was clipped by 2 bases and J by 8 bases; unmatched bases: 4. The CDR3 length is 15 residues. Germline V gene sequence: CDR1 SNHLY, CDR2 FYNNEI.

This clone has a single count. This chain joins TRBV6-5 and TRBJ1-5, with 9 bases matching TRBD1. Germline trimming cut 7 bases from V and 2 bases from J; bases unmatched to any gene: 3. CDR3 size: 14 residues. Germline CDR1 reads MNHEY; CDR2 reads SVGAGI. CDR3 sequence: CASIRTGGNQPQHF. Written as DNA, the CDR3 is TGTGCCAGCATTAGGACAGGGGGCAATCAGCCCCAGCATTTT.

The rearrangement joins TRBV19 to TRBJ1-1; 10 positions agree with TRBD1. J gave up 4 bases and V 5 bases, and 10 bases lay outside the gene matches. Germline V gene data show CDR1 as LNHDA and CDR2 as SQIVND (reference sequence). This CDR3 comprises 16 residues. The CDR3 DNA follows: TGTGCCAGTAGTTTCCCCCGGGACAGGGGTACCACTGAAGCTTTCTTT. It codes for CASSFPRDRGTTEAFF. Full variable domain (outside the CDR3, taken from reference TRBV19 and TRBJ1-1): DGGITQSPKYLFRKEGQNVTLSCEQNLNHDAMYWYRQDPGQGLRLIYYSQIVNDFQKGDIAEGYSVSREKKESFPLTVTSAQKNPTAFYLCASSFPRDRGTTEAFFGQGTRLTVV.

The chain carries TRBV6-5 and TRBJ2-7; 8 bases are a match to TRBD1. CDR3 length: 15 residues. V lost 6 bases, J lost 1 base, and 8 bases stayed unmatched. Germline V gives CDR1 MNHEY, CDR2 SVGAGI. CDR3 sequence: CASSRQGNPSYEQYF. The CDR3 DNA reads as TGTGCCAGCAGCCGACAGGGGAATCCATCCTACGAGCAGTACTTC.

The gene calls are TRBV3-1 (or the pseudogene TRBV3-2) and TRBJ2-7; D unresolved. Germline values: CDR1 LGHDT, CDR2 YNNKEL (reference sequence). Trimming cost V 0 bases and J 4 bases, with 10 bases left between them. The CDR3 has 14 amino acids. In nucleotides, the CDR3 is TGTGCCAGCAGCCAAGATCTGGTTCGGTACGAGCAGTACTTC. Translated: CASSQDLVRYEQYF.

The genes are TRBV5-4 and TRBJ1-2; TRBD1 is a possible D gene (5 bases). This CDR3 region has 14 residues. Germline V gene data show CDR1 as SGHNT and CDR2 as YYREEE (reference sequence). The V and J ends lost 0 bases and 8 bases respectively, with 14 bases between them. The CDR3, as DNA: TGTGCCAGCAGCTTGGCAGGGAATGTGCCCGGCTACACCTTC. Translating it yields CASSLAGNVPGYTF.

The rearrangement uses TRBV19 and TRBJ1-1; perhaps TRBD1 as D (6 bases). There are 15 residues in the CDR3. In germline, CDR1 is LNHDA, CDR2 SQIVND (reference sequence). Trimming took off 5 bases at V and 1 base at J, with 14 bases between the two ends. The CDR3 nucleotides are TGTGCCAGTAGTTCACCGGGACACCCGAACACTGAAGCTTTCTTT. This gives the protein CASSSPGHPNTEAFF. Looking up the rest from reference TRBV19 and TRBJ1-1 gives the full variable domain: DGGITQSPKYLFRKEGQNVTLSCEQNLNHDAMYWYRQDPGQGLRLIYYSQIVNDFQKGDIAEGYSVSREKKESFPLTVTSAQKNPTAFYLCASSSPGHPNTEAFFGQGTRLTVV.

The chain combines TRBV21-1 with TRBJ1-2; the DNA was not compared with TRBD1, the D call given in the table. TRBV21-1 counts as a pseudogene. The CDR3 runs to 20 residues. CDR3 nucleotides: TGTGCCAGCAGCAAAGACACAGGGGGCGTCCCAATCTCAGCTAACTATGGCTACACCTTC. Encoded protein: CASSKDTGGVPISANYGYTF.

In DNA, the CDR3 is TGTGCCAGCAGCCAAAGGACAGGGGTTACCGGGGAGCTGTTTTTT. It encodes CASSQRTGVTGELFF. This rearrangement joins TRBV3-1 (or the pseudogene TRBV3-2) to TRBJ2-2; 9 bases map to TRBD1. The junction had 3 bases not matched to a gene; V was cut back by 2 bases and J by 5 bases. The CDR3 extends over 15 amino acids. CDR1 LGHDT and CDR2 YNNKEL come from the germline V gene (reference sequence).

The J gene is TRBJ1-2, the V gene TRBV3-1 (or the pseudogene TRBV3-2); D unclear. Germline CDR1 is LGHDT and CDR2 is YNNKEL (reference sequence). The length of the CDR3 is 15 residues. With 5 bases removed from V and 1 base from J, the gap between germline ends came to 14 bases. CDR3 region: CASSSFSGGNYGYTF. Here the CDR3 DNA reads TGTGCCAGCAGCTCCTTTAGCGGAGGTAACTATGGCTACACCTTC.

The J gene is TRBJ1-2, the V gene TRBV24-1; 10 bases are shared with TRBD1. This CDR3 region has 16 residues. CDR1 is KGHDR and CDR2 is SFDVKD in the germline V gene. The junction had 7 bases not matched to a gene; V was cut back by 4 bases and J by 3 bases. DNA for the CDR3: TGTGCCACCAGTGACCTTGGACAGGGGGGAGACTATGGCTACACCTTC. Protein sequence: CATSDLGQGGDYGYTF.

CDR3 coding DNA: TGTGCCAGCAGTGAATACTTTTCAGGGGGCTATGGCTACACCTTC. Translating it yields CASSEYFSGGYGYTF. The J gene is TRBJ1-2, the V gene TRBV25-1; 7 bases agree with TRBD1. CDR1 and CDR2 from the germline V gene are MGHDK and SYGVNS. This CDR3 is built from 15 residues. The V segment lost 0 bases and the J segment 4 bases; nucleotides outside the gene matches: 5.

The chain joins TRBV7-3 to TRBJ2-1, with D uncertain. Trimming took 3 bases from V and 0 from J, leaving 3 bases between them. Germline CDR1 and CDR2: SGHTA and FQGTGA. This CDR3 spans 13 amino acids. The CDR3 DNA sequence: TGTGCCAGCAGCTTCAGCTCCTACAATGAGCAGTTCTTC. Translated, it gives CASSFSSYNEQFF. The variable domain in full, with the rest retrieved from reference TRBV7-3 and TRBJ2-1, is GAGVSQTPSNKVTEKGKYVELRCDPISGHTALYWYRQSLGQGPEFLIYFQGTGAADDSGLPNDRFFAVRPEGSVSTLKIQRTERGDSAVYLCASSFSSYNEQFFGPGTRLTVL.

The rearrangement joins TRBV5-1 to TRBJ1-3, with a weak D call TRBD1 (5 bases). The germline gives CDR1 SGHRS, CDR2 YFSETQ. The CDR3 runs 17 residues. Deletions cut 0 bases from V and 0 bases from J, with 13 bases between. CDR3 amino acids: CASSLEGTGRSGNTIYF. The CDR3 region has the DNA TGCGCCAGCAGCTTGGAGGGGACTGGTCGCTCTGGAAACACCATATATTTT.

This clone was detected once. The genes are TRBV5-1 and TRBJ1-2; TRBD1 aligns across 9 bases. This CDR3 region has 18 residues. Germline V CDR1 and CDR2: SGHRS, YFSETQ. The J segment lost 3 bases and the V segment lost 4 bases, leaving 16 bases of the junction unmatched. CDR3 sequence reads: CASSLRGDRVWGYYGYTF. The CDR3 DNA is TGCGCCAGCAGCCTACGTGGGGACAGGGTCTGGGGGTACTATGGCTACACCTTC. The full variable domain, completed using reference TRBV5-1 and TRBJ1-2, is KAGVTQTPRYLIKTRGQQVTLSCSPISGHRSVSWYQQTPGQGLQFLFEYFSETQRNKGNFPGRFSGRQFSNSRSEMNVSTLELGDSALYLCASSLRGDRVWGYYGYTFGSGTRLTVV.

V and J are TRBV21-1 and TRBJ1-6. TRBV21-1 is recorded as a pseudogene. The CDR3 is 20 residues long. CDR3 DNA sequence: TGTGCCAGCAGCAAATACGTCCACTTAACCCCTTACTCCTATAATTCACCCCTCCACTTT. This gives the protein CASSKYVHLTPYSYNSPLHF.

V usage is TRBV28 and J usage is TRBJ1-1, with D maybe TRBD1 (6 bases). There are 14 residues in the CDR3. Trimming stripped 3 bases from V and 5 bases from J, with 13 bases between. Per germline, CDR1 MDHEN and CDR2 SYDVKM. CDR3 nucleotide sequence: TGTGCCAGCAGTTTCGGCAGGGGAGAAACTGAAGCTTTCTTT. It specifies CASSFGRGETEAFF. The full variable domain, rest sourced from reference TRBV28 and TRBJ1-1, is DVKVTQSSRYLVKRTGEKVFLECVQDMDHENMFWYRQDPGLGLRLIYFSYDVKMKEKGDIPEGYSVSREKKERFSLILESASTNQTSMYLCASSFGRGETEAFFGQGTRLTVV.

This rearrangement joins TRBV18 to TRBJ2-2, with 8 bases fitting TRBD1. V lost 6 bases to trimming and J lost 4 bases; unmatched junction nucleotides: 10. Germline V gene sequence: CDR1 KGHSH, CDR2 LQKENI. This CDR3 spans 16 amino acids. CDR3 in amino acids: CASSLTGGSSTGELFF. CDR3 DNA: TGTGCCAGCTCCCTAACAGGGGGTTCAAGCACCGGGGAGCTGTTTTTT.

The chain is built from TRBV3-1 (or the pseudogene TRBV3-2) and TRBJ1-3; weak D call: TRBD1 (6 bases). Per germline, CDR1 LGHDT and CDR2 YNNKEL (reference sequence). The CDR3 length is 15 residues. The V gene lost 1 base and the J gene lost 0 bases, with 7 bases spanning the gap. CDR3 bases: TGTGCCAGCAGCCAAGGACAGGACTCTGGAAACACCATATATTTT. The encoded protein is CASSQGQDSGNTIYF.

The V and J genes are TRBV4-1 and TRBJ2-3; a weak D match, TRBD2 (6 bases). Trimming stripped 1 base from V and 1 base from J, with 12 bases between. This CDR3 is 16 amino acids long. Per germline, CDR1 MGHRA and CDR2 YSYEKL. Here the CDR3 reads CASSQAPRGGTDTQYF. The CDR3 nucleotides read TGCGCCAGCAGCCAAGCCCCGCGGGGAGGCACAGATACGCAGTATTTT.

The CDR3, as DNA: TGTGCCAGCAGCTCGGACAGGGGAGTGTATAGCAATCAGCCCCAGCATTTT. Translation gives CASSSDRGVYSNQPQHF. The chain recombines TRBV7-9 with TRBJ1-5; the match to TRBD1 covers 9 bases. CDR1 and CDR2 (germline): SEHNR, FQNEAQ (reference sequence). This CDR3 is 17 amino acids long. With V trimmed by 4 bases and J by 0 bases, 7 bases remained unmatched.

The J gene is TRBJ2-1, the V gene TRBV10-3, with TRBD2 matching over 8 bases. V trimming: 11 bases; J trimming: 5 bases; junction bases outside the gene matches: 8. Germline assignment: CDR1 ENHRY and CDR2 SYGVKD. This CDR3 is built from 13 residues. The CDR3 DNA reads TGTGCCTCCATGGGGCGGGGGGACAATGAGCAGTTCTTC. This encodes CASMGRGDNEQFF.

The chain recombines TRBV9 with TRBJ2-7, with a tentative D call TRBD2 (6 bases). This CDR3 region has 14 residues. Germline V gene lookup returns CDR1 SGDLS and CDR2 YYNGEE. Between the trimmed V and J ends, which lost 4 bases and 3 bases, there was a span of 14 bases. The CDR3 region is CASSPTAGFYEQYF. In DNA form, the CDR3 reads TGTGCCAGCAGCCCCACGGCGGGGTTCTACGAGCAGTACTTC.

This clone occurred once. The chain uses TRBV10-3 and TRBJ2-7; 9 bases map to TRBD1. The germline gives CDR1 ENHRY, CDR2 SYGVKD. This CDR3 comprises 16 residues. The junction had 10 bases not matched to a gene; V was cut back by 6 bases and J by 1 base. The CDR3 loop reads CAIRPMDRGNSYEQYF. The CDR3 DNA reads TGTGCCATCAGACCAATGGACAGGGGTAATTCCTACGAGCAGTACTTC.